The clone carrying this T cell receptor beta chain was counted once. These data come from a study of blood T cell repertoires in COVID-19. Study-wide background: Acute and convalescent COVID-19 specimens originated in the United States, Italy and Spain. The analysed material was cDNA or gDNA that came from T cells, B-cell-depleted T cells, or PBMCs.

Those enrolled in Seattle joined during active infection and were followed longitudinally afterward. Per the original methods: Estimates of nucleated cell counts were drawn from the amplification of reference gene primers. The table came from immunoSEQ multiplex PCR; TCRdb's copy has only in-frame clones and leaves some out. V, J and clone size are those of that table, while D and trimming were read from the DNA. The sample lists 270,000 or so clones, around 91% occurring once. Trimming at V came to 4 bases and at J to 6 bases, leaving 12 bases not matched to a gene. The CDR3 totals 15 residues. Germline V lookup: CDR1 LGHDT, CDR2 YNNKEL (reference sequence).

Source material: peripheral blood. The V and J genes are TRBV3-1 (or the pseudogene TRBV3-2) and TRBJ2-7; 7 nucleotides agree with TRBD1. The sequence came from a woman aged 55-69 years with COVID-19, enrolled during active disease. CDR3 protein: CASSPSSDRFREQYF. In nucleotides, the CDR3 is TGTGCCAGCAGCCCCTCCTCGGACAGGTTCCGCGAGCAGTACTTC.